Listed below are T cell receptor beta chains from one sample, sequenced in a study of siplizumab effects on memory and regulatory T cells. The protocol was immunoSEQ multiplex PCR, while the TCRdb copy is restricted to in-frame clones and leaves out a portion. The table shows tens of thousands of clones, with just over 95% occurring only once. The specimen sequenced was naive CD8+ T cells sorted from blood. Receptors were obtained from a human donor in good health. CDR3s include the opening cysteine and the closing phenylalanine or tryptophan. The D gene is left open where the match is weak. Rows give clone size only sometimes, using once, few, many, or a class for an expanded clone.

D: TRBD1; J: TRBJ1-5; V: TRBV25-1; size: once; DNA: TGTGCCAGCAGTGAATGGGACAGGACGCAGCCCCAGCATTTT; CDR3: CASSEWDRTQPQHF
D: TRBD2; J: TRBJ2-3; V: TRBV7-3; size: -; DNA: TGTGCCAGCAGCTTGACGGGACTAAACACAGATACGCAGTATTTT; CDR3: CASSLTGLNTDTQYF
D: -; J: TRBJ2-1; V: TRBV18; size: -; DNA: TGTGCCAGCTCACCACCGGAGGGAGTAGCCTACAATGAGCAGTTCTTC; CDR3: CASSPPEGVAYNEQFF
D: -; J: TRBJ2-7; V: TRBV5-4; size: -; DNA: TGTGCCAGCAGCCTCGGGGCCGAGCAGTACTTC; CDR3: CASSLGAEQYF
D: TRBD2; J: TRBJ2-1; V: TRBV9; size: -; DNA: TGTGCCAGCAGCGTAGAGGTTCCGGGACTAGCGGGAGTACGTCCGTTGATGCCCTACAATGAGCAGTTCTTC; CDR3: CASSVEVPGLAGVRPLMPYNEQFF
D: -; J: TRBJ2-1; V: TRBV18; size: -; DNA: TGTGCCAGCCTGGGGGCATCCTACAATGAGCAGTTCTTC; CDR3: CASLGASYNEQFF
D: -; J: TRBJ1-2; V: TRBV6-1; size: once; DNA: TGTGCCAGCAGTGAACTCCCCTCTGGGTTCTATGGCTACACCTTC; CDR3: CASSELPSGFYGYTF
D: TRBD2; J: TRBJ2-5; V: TRBV28; size: -; DNA: TGTGCCAGCAGTCTAGGAGGACTAGCAGGAGTGAGGCAAGAGACCCAGTACTTC; CDR3: CASSLGGLAGVRQETQYF
D: TRBD1; J: TRBJ2-7; V: TRBV28; size: -; DNA: TGTGCCAGCAGTACCCCGGGACAGCTAAGCTCCTACGAGCAGTACTTC; CDR3: CASSTPGQLSSYEQYF
D: TRBD2; J: TRBJ2-1; V: TRBV9; size: -; DNA: TGTGCCAGCAGCGTAGGAAGCGGGAGTAACAATGAGCAGTTCTTC; CDR3: CASSVGSGSNNEQFF
D: TRBD1; J: TRBJ2-7; V: TRBV27; size: once; DNA: TGTGCCAGCAGTTGGACAGGGTCCATCTACGAGCAGTACTTC; CDR3: CASSWTGSIYEQYF
D: -; J: TRBJ1-4; V: TRBV7-9; size: -; DNA: TGTGCCAGCAGCTTAGATGGGACAAGGAATGAAAAACTGTTTTTT; CDR3: CASSLDGTRNEKLFF
D: -; J: TRBJ2-4; V: TRBV25-1; size: -; DNA: TGTGCCAGCAGTGTTACAGAAAACATTCAGTACTTC; CDR3: CASSVTENIQYF
D: TRBD2; J: TRBJ2-3; V: TRBV2; size: -; DNA: TGTGCCAGCAGAGTCCCCGACGGCATAGCGGGACAAACTAGCACAGATACGCAGTATTTT; CDR3: CASRVPDGIAGQTSTDTQYF
D: -; J: TRBJ1-5; V: TRBV7-2; size: -; DNA: TGTGCCAGCAGCATCCACGACAAGCTTAATCAGCCCCAGCATTTT; CDR3: CASSIHDKLNQPQHF
D: -; J: TRBJ2-1; V: TRBV19; size: -; DNA: TGTGCCAGTAGTTTTTCAGGGTACAATGAGCAGTTCTTC; CDR3: CASSFSGYNEQFF
D: -; J: TRBJ2-7; V: TRBV12-5; size: -; DNA: TGTGCTAGGGTCATCCCTTGGGGGACCTACGAGCAGTACTTC; CDR3: CARVIPWGTYEQYF
D: TRBD1; J: TRBJ2-5; V: TRBV5-6; size: -; DNA: TGTGCCAGCAGCTTGTCTGGGACAGCCAACTTGTACTTC; CDR3: CASSLSGTANLYF
D: -; J: TRBJ2-7; V: TRBV19; size: -; DNA: TGTGCCAGTAGTATTGTGGGCTCCTCCTACGAGCAGTACTTC; CDR3: CASSIVGSSYEQYF
D: TRBD1; J: TRBJ1-2; V: TRBV9; size: -; DNA: TGTGCCAGCAGCGGGGTAGGTCGGACAGGACTCTATGGCTACACCTTC; CDR3: CASSGVGRTGLYGYTF
D: -; J: TRBJ2-5; V: TRBV19; size: -; DNA: TGTGCCAGTAGTATAGATCGGACCAGCGCCCAAGAGACCCAGTACTTC; CDR3: CASSIDRTSAQETQYF
D: TRBD1; J: TRBJ2-1; V: TRBV5-8; size: -; DNA: TGTGCCAGCAGCTTGTTTGGACAGGGGGCCTACAATGAGCAGTTCTTC; CDR3: CASSLFGQGAYNEQFF
D: -; J: TRBJ1-5; V: TRBV6-6; size: -; DNA: TGTGCCAGCAGTTACCGCGGGACCCCAAATCAGCCCCAGCATTTT; CDR3: CASSYRGTPNQPQHF
D: -; J: TRBJ2-7; V: TRBV4-2; size: -; DNA: TGTGCCAGCAGCCAAGGACCGGACAGCCAGGGCTACGAGCAGTACTTC; CDR3: CASSQGPDSQGYEQYF
D: TRBD2; J: TRBJ2-7; V: TRBV4-1; size: -; DNA: TGCGCCAGCAGCCTCCAAACGGGGACTATCTACGAGCAGTACTTC; CDR3: CASSLQTGTIYEQYF
D: -; J: TRBJ2-1; V: TRBV9; size: -; DNA: TGTGCCAGCAGCGTTCAAGCTGGGGCAGATAGGTACAATGAGCAGTTCTTC; CDR3: CASSVQAGADRYNEQFF
D: -; J: TRBJ1-1; V: TRBV11-3; size: few; DNA: TGTGCCAGCAGCGTGCAGGACACTGAAGCTTTCTTT; CDR3: CASSVQDTEAFF
D: -; J: TRBJ2-5; V: TRBV6-1; size: -; DNA: TGTGCCAGCAGTGTCTGGTACCAAGAGACCCAGTACTTC; CDR3: CASSVWYQETQYF
D: TRBD1; J: TRBJ2-5; V: TRBV4-3; size: -; DNA: TGCGCCAGCAGCCTCCGGGGACAGGGTCCGATAGAGACCCAGTACTTC; CDR3: CASSLRGQGPIETQYF
D: -; J: TRBJ2-2; V: TRBV29-1; size: -; DNA: TGCAGCGTTGTAGGGGGGGCTGAGAACACCGGGGAGCTGTTTTTT; CDR3: CSVVGGAENTGELFF
D: -; J: TRBJ1-1; V: TRBV2; size: -; DNA: TGTGCCAGCAGTGAAGTGCCGGGACATACGAACACTGAAGCTTTCTTT; CDR3: CASSEVPGHTNTEAFF